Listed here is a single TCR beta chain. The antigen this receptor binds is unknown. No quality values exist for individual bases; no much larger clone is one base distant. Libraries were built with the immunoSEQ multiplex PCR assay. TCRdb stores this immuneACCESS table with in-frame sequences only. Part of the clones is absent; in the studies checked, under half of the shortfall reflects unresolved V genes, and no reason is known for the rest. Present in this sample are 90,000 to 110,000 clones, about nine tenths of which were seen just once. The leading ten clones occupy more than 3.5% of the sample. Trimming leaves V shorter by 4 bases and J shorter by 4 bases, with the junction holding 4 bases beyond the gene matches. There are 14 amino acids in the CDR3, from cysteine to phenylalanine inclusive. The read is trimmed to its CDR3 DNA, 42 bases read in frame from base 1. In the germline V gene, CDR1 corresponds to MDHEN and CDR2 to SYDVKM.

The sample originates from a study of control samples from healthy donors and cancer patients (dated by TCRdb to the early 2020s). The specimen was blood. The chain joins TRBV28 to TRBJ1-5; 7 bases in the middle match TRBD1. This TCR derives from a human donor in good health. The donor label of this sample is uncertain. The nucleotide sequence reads TGTGCCAGCAGTTGGGGACAGAAGAATCAGCCCCAGCATTTT. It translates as CASSWGQKNQPQHF.